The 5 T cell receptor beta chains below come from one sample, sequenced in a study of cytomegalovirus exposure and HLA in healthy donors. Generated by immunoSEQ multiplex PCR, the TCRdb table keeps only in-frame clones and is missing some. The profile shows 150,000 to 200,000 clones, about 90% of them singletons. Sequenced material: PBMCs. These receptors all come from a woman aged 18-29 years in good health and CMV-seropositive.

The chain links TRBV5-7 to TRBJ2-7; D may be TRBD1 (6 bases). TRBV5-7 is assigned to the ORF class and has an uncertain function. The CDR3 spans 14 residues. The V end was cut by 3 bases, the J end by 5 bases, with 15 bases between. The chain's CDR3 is CASSYSGTRNEQYF. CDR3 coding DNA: TGTGCCAGCAGCTACTCCGGGACAAGAAACGAGCAGTACTTC.

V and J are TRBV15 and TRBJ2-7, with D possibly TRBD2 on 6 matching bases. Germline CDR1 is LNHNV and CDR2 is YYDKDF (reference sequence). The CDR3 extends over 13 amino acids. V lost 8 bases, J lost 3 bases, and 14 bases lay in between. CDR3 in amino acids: CATAPGEDYEQYF. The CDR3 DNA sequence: TGTGCCACCGCCCCGGGGGAGGACTACGAGCAGTACTTC.

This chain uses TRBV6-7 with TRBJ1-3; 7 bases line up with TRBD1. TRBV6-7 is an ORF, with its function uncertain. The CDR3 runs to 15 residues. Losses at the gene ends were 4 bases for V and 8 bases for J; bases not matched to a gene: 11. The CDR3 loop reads CASSFRDSLGDTIYF. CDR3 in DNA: TGTGCCAGCAGTTTCCGGGACAGCCTTGGGGACACCATATATTTT.

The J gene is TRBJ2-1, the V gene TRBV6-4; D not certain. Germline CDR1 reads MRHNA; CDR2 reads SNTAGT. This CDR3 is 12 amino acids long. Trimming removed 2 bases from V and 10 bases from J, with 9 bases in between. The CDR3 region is CASSDTKQEQFF. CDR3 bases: TGTGCCAGCAGTGACACCAAACAGGAGCAGTTCTTC.

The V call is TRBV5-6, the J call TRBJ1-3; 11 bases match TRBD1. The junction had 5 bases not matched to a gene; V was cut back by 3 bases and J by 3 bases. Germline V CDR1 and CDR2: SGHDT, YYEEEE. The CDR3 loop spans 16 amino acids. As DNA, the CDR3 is TGTGCCAGCAGCTCGGGACAGGGGGTAGTTGGAAACACCATATATTTT. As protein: CASSSGQGVVGNTIYF.